The 9 T cell receptor beta chains in this list originate from one sample, sequenced in a study of T cell changes during pregnancy in multiple sclerosis. Libraries were prepared by immunoSEQ multiplex PCR; TCRdb keeps only in-frame clonotypes and omits some of them. The data hold about 70,000 clones, with about 94% observed a single time. The sequences come from peripheral blood, collected in the third trimester of pregnancy. The receptors here all came from a female donor with multiple sclerosis, enrolled in a pregnancy study.

This chain uses TRBV6-6 with TRBJ1-6; 8 nucleotides agree with TRBD1. The junction had 6 bases not matched to a gene; V was cut back by 2 bases and J by 9 bases. The CDR3 has 15 residues. Looked up from germline, CDR1 is MNHNY and CDR2 is SVGAGI (reference sequence). CDR3: CASSYGQGISSPLHF. In DNA, the CDR3 is TGTGCCAGCAGTTACGGACAGGGAATAAGTTCACCCCTCCACTTT.

This chain connects TRBV6-5 to TRBJ2-2; no reliable D call. V dropped 2 bases and J dropped 11 bases, with 6 bases sitting between them. Germline V gene sequence: CDR1 MNHEY, CDR2 SVGAGI. This CDR3 is 11 amino acids long. The DNA of the CDR3 is TGTGCCAGCAGTTACCTAGGAGAGCTGTTTTTT. It is translated as CASSYLGELFF.

The V and J genes are TRBV30 and TRBJ2-1; the D gene is possibly TRBD1 (5 bases). V lost 3 bases and J lost 3, with 6 bases in between. This CDR3 comprises 12 residues. Germline loops: CDR1 GTSNPN, CDR2 SVGIG (reference sequence). CDR3 loop: CAWSRDYNEQFF. The DNA of the CDR3 is TGTGCCTGGAGCAGGGACTACAATGAGCAGTTCTTC.

The CDR3 DNA is TGCAGCGTTGAAGGTTGGACAGCCTTAATGAACACTGAAGCTTTCTTT. It encodes CSVEGWTALMNTEAFF. The gene calls are TRBV29-1 and TRBJ1-1, with D possibly matching TRBD1 (6 bases). Germline V gene data show CDR1 as SQVTM and CDR2 as ANQGSEA. Trimming stripped 1 base from V and 0 bases from J, with 15 bases between. The length of the CDR3 is 16 residues.

The V call is TRBV14, the J call TRBJ2-5, with 8 bases fitting TRBD1. The germline gives CDR1 SGHDN, CDR2 FVKESK. V shed 0 bases and J 4 bases; nucleotides not matched to a gene: 7. CDR3 length equals 16 residues. CDR3 residues: CASSQDARRGLETQYF. The DNA for the CDR3 is TGTGCCAGCAGCCAAGATGCCCGCAGGGGGCTAGAGACCCAGTACTTC. Full variable domain (outside the CDR3, taken from reference TRBV14 and TRBJ2-5): EAGVTQFPSHSVIEKGQTVTLRCDPISGHDNLYWYRRVMGKEIKFLLHFVKESKQDESGMPNNRFLAERTGGTYSTLKVQPAELEDSGVYFCASSQDARRGLETQYFGPGTRLLVL.

The rearrangement links TRBV5-8 to TRBJ2-7, with TRBD1 matching 7 bases. The CDR3 covers 16 residues. Germline values: CDR1 SGHTS, CDR2 YDEGEE. With V trimmed by 0 bases and J by 3 bases, 9 bases remained unmatched. CDR3 nucleotides: TGTGCCAGCAGCTTGGTCCCGAGGGGGACAGTCTACGAGCAGTACTTC. Translating it yields CASSLVPRGTVYEQYF.

This chain joins TRBV7-2 and TRBJ1-1; TRBD1 aligns across 8 bases. Per the germline V gene, CDR1 is SGHTA and CDR2 is FQGNSA. V lost 3 bases to trimming and J lost 2 bases; unmatched junction nucleotides: 8. The CDR3 spans 16 residues. CDR3 sequence: CASSFSPGGFNTEAFF. Here the CDR3 DNA reads TGTGCCAGCAGCTTTTCCCCAGGGGGCTTTAACACTGAAGCTTTCTTT.

The rearrangement joins TRBV11-1 to TRBJ2-7, with 7 bases matching TRBD1. Germline assignment: CDR1 SGHAT and CDR2 FQDESV (reference sequence). Trimming at V came to 2 bases and at J to 2 bases, leaving 6 bases not matched to a gene. The CDR3 is 15 amino acids. In DNA, the CDR3 is TGTGCCAGCAGCTTAAGTCGGCAGGGGGCCTACGAGCAGTACTTC. It yields the protein CASSLSRQGAYEQYF.

The chain couples TRBV5-3 to TRBJ2-3; D is perhaps TRBD1 (5 bases). TRBV5-3 falls under the ORF class, with uncertain function. With 4 bases removed from V and 4 bases from J, the gap between germline ends came to 19 bases. The CDR3 extends over 16 amino acids. CDR3: CARSRKGVGRADTQYF. The DNA for the CDR3 is TGTGCCAGAAGCAGGAAAGGGGTGGGAAGGGCAGATACGCAGTATTTT.